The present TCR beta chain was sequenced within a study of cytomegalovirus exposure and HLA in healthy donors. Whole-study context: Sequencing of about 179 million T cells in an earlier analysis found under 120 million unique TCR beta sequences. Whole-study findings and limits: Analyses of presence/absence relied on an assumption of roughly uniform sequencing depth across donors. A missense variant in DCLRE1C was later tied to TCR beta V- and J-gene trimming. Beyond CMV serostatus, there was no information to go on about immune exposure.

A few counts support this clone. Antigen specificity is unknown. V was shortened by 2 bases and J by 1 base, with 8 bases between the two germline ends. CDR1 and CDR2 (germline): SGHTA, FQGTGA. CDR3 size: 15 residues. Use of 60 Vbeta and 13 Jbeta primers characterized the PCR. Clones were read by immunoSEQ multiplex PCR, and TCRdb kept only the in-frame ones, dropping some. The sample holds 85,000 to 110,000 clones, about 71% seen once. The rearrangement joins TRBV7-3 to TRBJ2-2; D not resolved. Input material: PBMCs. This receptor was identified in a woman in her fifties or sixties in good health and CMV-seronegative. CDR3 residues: CASSLGLGNTGELFF. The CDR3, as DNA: TGTGCCAGCAGCTTAGGGCTGGGGAACACCGGGGAGCTGTTTTTT.